The source of this T cell receptor (beta chain) is a study of blood T cell repertoires in COVID-19. Study summary: Donors in the United States, Italy and Spain gave samples during acute or convalescent COVID-19. T cells, B-cell-depleted T cells, or PBMCs supplied cDNA or gDNA.

Under the authors' procedure: Estimation of nucleated cell counts was performed using reference gene primer amplification. This table comes from immunoSEQ multiplex PCR, and its TCRdb copy is limited to in-frame clones, with some not included. V, J and clone size are those of that table, while D and trimming were read from the DNA. Of under 130,000 clones in the sample, approximately 70% are singletons; the top ten hold about 6%. The CDR3 is 15 amino acids. The V gene's germline CDR1 is LGHDT and CDR2 YNNKEL (reference sequence). The V end was cut by 0 bases, the J end by 8 bases, with 14 bases between. This clone was counted a single time.

This chain uses TRBV3-1 (or the pseudogene TRBV3-2) with TRBJ2-1; D gene uncertain. The sequencing sample was made of peripheral blood. This TCR was sampled from a man older than 75 with acute or convalescent COVID-19. CDR3 DNA sequence: TGTGCCAGCAGCCAAGATGGAACCCCCCTAGATGAGCAGTTCTTC. Translating gives CASSQDGTPLDEQFF.